These 22 T cell receptor beta chains originate from one sample sequenced in a study of OX40 agonist ivuxolimab in advanced cancers. Libraries were prepared by immunoSEQ multiplex PCR; TCRdb keeps only in-frame clonotypes and omits some of them. The profile shows roughly 100,000 clones, around 86% of them singletons. The sample in question was CD4+ or CD8+ T cells sorted from blood, obtained in a trial of the OX40 agonist ivuxolimab. All receptors derive from an adult with an advanced solid tumor such as melanoma, head and neck, liver or kidney cancer.

The genes are TRBV7-8 and TRBJ1-2; perhaps TRBD1 as D (5 bases). Trimming removed 7 bases at V and 2 bases at J, with 14 bases between. This CDR3 comprises 14 residues. Germline V gives CDR1 SGHVS, CDR2 FQNEAQ. The CDR3 is CASTPRRGNYGYTF. CDR3 DNA: TGTGCCAGCACCCCTCGCCGGGGGAACTATGGCTACACCTTC.

The chain joins TRBV5-1 to TRBJ2-5; D is ambiguous. V was cut by 6 bases and J by 1 base, with 10 bases left in between. There are 13 residues in the CDR3. Per germline, CDR1 SGHRS and CDR2 YFSETQ. The CDR3 region is CASTPPSQETQYF. The CDR3 DNA reads TGCGCCAGCACCCCCCCCAGCCAAGAGACCCAGTACTTC.

V usage is TRBV19 and J usage is TRBJ1-6; no reliable D call. The germline V gene encodes CDR1 LNHDA and CDR2 SQIVND (reference sequence). The V end lost 6 bases, the J end lost 4 bases, and 10 bases lay between the germline ends. The CDR3 runs to 14 residues. As DNA, the CDR3 is TGTGCCAGTAGCGATTGGGGTTATAATTCACCCCTCCACTTT. Protein sequence: CASSDWGYNSPLHF.

The V and J genes are TRBV6-7 and TRBJ2-7; 8 positions match TRBD1. TRBV6-7 is known as an ORF, though its function is uncertain. V gave up 0 bases and J gave up 6 bases; unmatched junction bases: 7. The CDR3 is 15 residues long. The CDR3 region is CASSYSGRGRPEQYF. In DNA, the CDR3 is TGTGCCAGCAGTTACTCCGGCAGGGGGCGCCCCGAGCAGTACTTC.

The chain carries TRBV10-3 and TRBJ1-4, with no clear D. V lost 4 bases and J lost 7, with 13 bases in between. The CDR3 runs 14 residues. Germline values: CDR1 ENHRY, CDR2 SYGVKD. The CDR3 here is CAISGEDFLEKLFF. CDR3 nucleotide sequence: TGTGCCATCAGTGGGGAGGATTTCCTTGAAAAACTGTTTTTT.

The chain uses TRBV2 and TRBJ1-2; 12 nucleotides line up with TRBD1. V lost 7 bases to trimming and J lost 6 bases; unmatched junction nucleotides: 9. Looked up from germline, CDR1 is SNHLY and CDR2 is FYNNEI. The CDR3 sequence is 15 residues long. The CDR3 coding sequence is TGTGCCAGCATCAGTGAGGGGACAGGGGGCCATGGCTACACCTTC. Residues: CASISEGTGGHGYTF.

The chain carries TRBV29-1 and TRBJ2-1; weak D call: TRBD1 (6 bases). The CDR3 is 14 residues long. The germline V gene encodes CDR1 SQVTM and CDR2 ANQGSEA. The ends were cut back, 8 bases at V and 0 bases at J, with 14 bases in the middle. The CDR3 sequence is CSTRTERSYNEQFF. The CDR3 bases are TGCAGCACCCGGACAGAACGCTCCTACAATGAGCAGTTCTTC.

The chain employs TRBV6-5 and TRBJ2-2; 7 positions match TRBD1. This CDR3 spans 13 amino acids. Per the germline V gene, CDR1 is MNHEY and CDR2 is SVGAGI. V was pared by 8 bases and J by 2 bases, with 2 bases of the junction left unmatched. The CDR3 loop reads CASRDSNTGELFF. CDR3 nucleotide sequence: TGTGCCAGCCGGGACAGCAACACCGGGGAGCTGTTTTTT.

The chain carries TRBV29-1 and TRBJ1-3, with D tentatively TRBD1 (6 bases). This CDR3 is 12 amino acids long. V was shortened by 7 bases and J by 8 bases, with 15 bases between the two germline ends. The germline gives CDR1 SQVTM, CDR2 ANQGSEA. In DNA, the CDR3 is TGCAGCGCCGTGACAGGTTTCGACACCATATATTTT. Translating it yields CSAVTGFDTIYF.

V usage is TRBV28 and J usage is TRBJ1-1, with D unresolved. Trimming shortened V by 5 bases and J by 5 bases, and 9 bases separated the two germline ends. The CDR3 runs 12 residues. Germline CDR1 and CDR2: MDHEN and SYDVKM. In DNA form, the CDR3 reads TGTGCCAGCAGTAAGGACCGTACTGAAGCTTTCTTT. Its protein product is CASSKDRTEAFF.

V usage is TRBV5-1 and J usage is TRBJ2-1, with 11 bases lining up with TRBD2. Germline trimming cut 4 bases from V and 9 bases from J; bases unmatched to any gene: 9. CDR1 is SGHRS and CDR2 is YFSETQ in the germline V gene. This CDR3 is built from 15 residues. As DNA, the CDR3 is TGCGCCAGCAGCCCGATAGCGGGGGGGCCAGTTGAGCAGTTCTTC. Its protein is CASSPIAGGPVEQFF. The variable domain in full, with the rest retrieved from reference TRBV5-1 and TRBJ2-1, is KAGVTQTPRYLIKTRGQQVTLSCSPISGHRSVSWYQQTPGQGLQFLFEYFSETQRNKGNFPGRFSGRQFSNSRSEMNVSTLELGDSALYLCASSPIAGGPVEQFFGPGTRLTVL.

The rearrangement uses TRBV18 and TRBJ2-3; D is unresolved. The CDR3 has 14 residues. Germline values: CDR1 KGHSH, CDR2 LQKENI. V shed 3 bases and J shed 5 bases, with 12 bases lying between them. The CDR3 region is CASSPRQEVDTQYF. CDR3 in DNA: TGTGCCAGCTCACCGCGGCAGGAAGTAGATACGCAGTATTTT.

The J gene is TRBJ1-2, the V gene TRBV5-1; D is unclear. CDR1 and CDR2 from the germline V gene are SGHRS and YFSETQ. This CDR3 region has 15 residues. The germline V and J ends were trimmed by 0 bases and 6 bases, with 15 bases remaining between them. CDR3 sequence reads: CASSLASTRGDGYTF. CDR3 sequence (DNA): TGCGCCAGCAGCTTGGCTTCGACACGGGGAGATGGCTACACCTTC.

The chain links TRBV15 to TRBJ1-1; D is undetermined. The CDR3 covers 14 residues. The V gene lost 0 bases and the J gene lost 0 bases, with 5 bases spanning the gap. CDR1 LNHNV and CDR2 YYDKDF come from the germline V gene (reference sequence). This CDR3 reads CATSRDLLNTEAFF. CDR3 bases: TGTGCCACCAGCAGAGACCTTTTGAACACTGAAGCTTTCTTT.

This clone was observed once. This sequence joins TRBV11-2 and TRBJ2-3, with 8 bases lining up with TRBD2. CDR1 is SGHAT and CDR2 is FQNNGV in the germline V gene. Germline trimming cut 0 bases from V and 4 bases from J; bases unmatched to any gene: 6. This CDR3 contains 16 residues. CDR3 nucleotide sequence: TGTGCCAGCAGCTTAGAAAGCGGGGGTGCACCAGATACGCAGTATTTT. The encoded protein is CASSLESGGAPDTQYF.

The chain employs TRBV2 and TRBJ1-3; D perhaps matches TRBD1 (5 bases). The CDR3 runs 15 residues. Germline CDR1 SNHLY, CDR2 FYNNEI. Trimming took 5 bases from V and 4 from J, leaving 15 bases between them. The DNA for the CDR3 is TGTGCCAGCAGTCCTCAGGGTTCTGCCGGAAACACCATATATTTT. Protein sequence: CASSPQGSAGNTIYF.

The genes are TRBV6-6 and TRBJ2-3, with a weak D call TRBD2 (6 bases). Trimming took off 2 bases at V and 1 base at J, with 10 bases between the two ends. This CDR3 is built from 15 residues. Per germline, CDR1 MNHNY and CDR2 SVGAGI (reference sequence). Here the CDR3 reads CASSYRDLRTDTQYF. The CDR3, as DNA: TGTGCCAGCAGTTACCGGGACTTACGCACAGATACGCAGTATTTT.

CDR3 DNA sequence: TGTGCCAGCAGCTTTGGTAGAGGGTCCCCAGATACGCAGTATTTT. Protein sequence: CASSFGRGSPDTQYF. This chain joins TRBV5-4 and TRBJ2-3; perhaps TRBD2 as D (5 bases). The CDR3 loop spans 15 amino acids. V was clipped by 2 bases and J by 4 bases, with 14 bases between them. Germline CDR1 reads SGHNT; CDR2 reads YYREEE (reference sequence).

The CDR3 protein is CASSSHRGTNSYEQYF. The CDR3 bases are TGTGCCAGCAGTTCTCATAGAGGGACCAACTCCTACGAGCAGTACTTC. The rearrangement uses TRBV27 and TRBJ2-7; D possibly uses TRBD1 or TRBD2 (5 bases each). Germline assignment: CDR1 MNHEY and CDR2 SMNVEV (reference sequence). This CDR3 has 16 residues. The V end was cut by 4 bases, the J end by 0 bases, with 16 bases between.

The CDR3 reads CASSQDLRNNYEQYF. The CDR3 DNA sequence: TGTGCCAGCAGCCAAGATCTCAGGAACAACTACGAGCAGTACTTC. The V call is TRBV4-2, the J call TRBJ2-7; D remains ambiguous. Germline V gene lookup returns CDR1 LGHNA and CDR2 YNFKEQ. This CDR3 comprises 15 residues. Trimming pared 0 bases from V and 3 bases from J, leaving 12 bases between.

The gene calls are TRBV5-6 and TRBJ1-6; a possible D gene is TRBD1 (6 bases). V was trimmed by 4 bases and J by 5 bases, leaving 16 bases between them. Germline CDR1 and CDR2: SGHDT and YYEEEE. This CDR3 spans 16 amino acids. The CDR3 is CASSHNRQAHNSPLHF. DNA for the CDR3: TGTGCCAGCAGCCATAATCGACAGGCCCATAATTCACCCCTCCACTTT.

J is TRBJ2-7 and V is TRBV13; 7 bases line up with TRBD2. Germline V gives CDR1 PRHDT, CDR2 FYEKMQ (reference sequence). The length of the CDR3 is 15 residues. The J segment lost 1 base and the V segment lost 5 bases, leaving 8 bases of the junction unmatched. The CDR3 DNA follows: TGTGCCAGCAGCCCCTGGCGGGGGAGTTCCTACGAGCAGTACTTC. Translated, it gives CASSPWRGSSYEQYF.